The present TCR beta chain was sequenced within a study of blood T cell repertoires in COVID-19. Study in general: Whether acute or convalescent, the COVID-19 samples came from the United States, Italy and Spain. The cDNA or gDNA used as material had been derived from T cells, B-cell-depleted T cells, or PBMCs.

Authors' processing steps: Using reference gene primer amplification, nucleated cell counts were estimated. Sequencing was performed with immunoSEQ multiplex PCR; in TCRdb, only in-frame clones are kept and a portion is missing. V and J calls and clone size are given by that table; D and trimming were obtained from the DNA. Here the sample spans about 270,000 clones, approximately 86% being singletons. The CDR3 has 15 residues. V lost 1 base, J lost 9 bases, and 15 bases lay in between. Germline V CDR1 and CDR2: KGHDR, SFDVKD. The sequenced material came from peripheral blood. This TCR came from a woman between 65 and 79 years old with COVID-19, enrolled during active disease. J is TRBJ2-1 and V is TRBV24-1; possibly TRBD1 for D (6 bases). The CDR3 loop is CATSDFQGKGGEQFF. The DNA of the CDR3 is TGTGCCACCAGTGATTTCCAGGGGAAGGGTGGTGAGCAGTTCTTC.